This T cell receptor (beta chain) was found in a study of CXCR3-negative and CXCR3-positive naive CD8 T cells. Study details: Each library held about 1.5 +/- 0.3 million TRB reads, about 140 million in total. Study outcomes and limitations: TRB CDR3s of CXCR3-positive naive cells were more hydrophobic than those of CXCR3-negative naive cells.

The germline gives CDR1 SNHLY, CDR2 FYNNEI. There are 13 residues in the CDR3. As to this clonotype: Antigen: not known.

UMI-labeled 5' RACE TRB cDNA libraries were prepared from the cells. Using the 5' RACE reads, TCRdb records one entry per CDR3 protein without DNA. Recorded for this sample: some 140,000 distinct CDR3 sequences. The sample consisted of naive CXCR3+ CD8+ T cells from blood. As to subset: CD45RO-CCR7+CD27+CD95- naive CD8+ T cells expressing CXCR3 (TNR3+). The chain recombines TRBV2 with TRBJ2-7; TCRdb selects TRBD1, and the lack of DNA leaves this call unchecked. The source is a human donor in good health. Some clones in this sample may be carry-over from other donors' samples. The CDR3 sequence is CASRDRGRHEQYF.